This T cell receptor (beta chain) was documented in a study of T cell repertoires in cytomegalovirus infection (dated by TCRdb to about 2019). About the investigation overall: Recently identified HLA-C-restricted CMV epitopes, whose presentation resists viral immunomodulation, were targeted by peptide stimulations together with well-studied HLA-B-restricted epitopes. Donor HLA type was relevant to the analysis, because carriage of CMV infection together with the matching HLA type was indicated by public TCR beta signatures.

The investigation overall reported the following: The ex vivo response was dominated by HLA-C-restricted CMV-specific TCR beta clonotypes, and the single most frequent clonotype in two of eight donors was supplied by these HLA-C-restricted clonotypes. Cumulative frequency of public TCR beta family members discriminated carriers of CMV infection plus the relevant HLA type in this cohort and an independent approximately 340-donor cohort.

This specimen's treatment or condition label, per the study, means: in vitro stimulation with specific CMV peptide epitopes to enrich CMV-specific T cells. For CDR1 and CDR2, the germline V gene lists SGHVS and FNYEAQ. The CDR3 runs 16 amino acids, cysteine and phenylalanine included. The only DNA kept is the CDR3, 48 bases in frame from the first base. For this chain, trimming is 4 bases at the V end and 2 bases at the J end, and the number of junction bases without a gene match is 7. Sequencing relied on an Illumina HiSeq 1500. Starting from the raw public reads, TCRdb applied fastp trimming at Q25, assembled clones with MiXCR and retained in-frame beta chains. Each CDR3 protein appears once, grouped with its most common genes and DNA. This sample holds 830,000 or so distinct CDR3 sequences; about 31% were observed only once. The biggest ten clones account for approximately 13% of the sample. This clonotype was counted a few times. No cognate antigen has been identified for it. It has no much larger one-base neighbor in the sample; base qualities were not kept.

The sequence links TRBV7-6 to TRBJ1-1; 10 central nucleotides agree with TRBD1. This sequence was found in a human donor in good health (CMV status not recorded). Some clones in this sample may be carry-over from other donors' samples. The sequenced sample was cultured CD8+ T cells from PBMCs, obtained from culture after CMV antigen stimulation. CDR3 sequence: CASSSGTGVKNTEAFF. The bases are TGTGCCAGCAGCTCAGGGACAGGGGTTAAAAACACTGAAGCTTTCTTT.